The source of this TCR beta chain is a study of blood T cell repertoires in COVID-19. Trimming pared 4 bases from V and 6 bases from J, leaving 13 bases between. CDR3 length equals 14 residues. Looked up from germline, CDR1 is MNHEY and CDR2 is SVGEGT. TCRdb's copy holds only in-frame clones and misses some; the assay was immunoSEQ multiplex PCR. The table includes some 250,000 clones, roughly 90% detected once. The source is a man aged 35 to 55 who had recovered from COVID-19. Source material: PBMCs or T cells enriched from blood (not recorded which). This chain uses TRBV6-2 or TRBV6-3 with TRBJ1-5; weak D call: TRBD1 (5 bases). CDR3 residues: CASSLGERGQPQHF. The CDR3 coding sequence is TGTGCCAGCAGTTTGGGGGAGCGGGGTCAGCCCCAGCATTTT.